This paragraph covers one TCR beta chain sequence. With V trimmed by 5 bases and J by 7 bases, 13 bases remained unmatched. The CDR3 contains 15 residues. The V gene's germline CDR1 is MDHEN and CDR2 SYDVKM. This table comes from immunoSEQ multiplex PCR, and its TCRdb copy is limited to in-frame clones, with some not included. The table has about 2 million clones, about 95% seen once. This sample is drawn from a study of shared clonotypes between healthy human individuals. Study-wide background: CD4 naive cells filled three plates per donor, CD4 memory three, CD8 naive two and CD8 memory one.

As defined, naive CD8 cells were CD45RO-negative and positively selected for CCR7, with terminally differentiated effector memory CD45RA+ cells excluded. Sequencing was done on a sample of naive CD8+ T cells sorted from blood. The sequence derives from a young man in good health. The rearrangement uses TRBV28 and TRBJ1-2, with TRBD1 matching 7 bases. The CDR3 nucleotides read TGTGCCAGCAGTACCTTCCTCGAGGGGGCGGGTGGCTACACCTTC. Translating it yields CASSTFLEGAGGYTF.